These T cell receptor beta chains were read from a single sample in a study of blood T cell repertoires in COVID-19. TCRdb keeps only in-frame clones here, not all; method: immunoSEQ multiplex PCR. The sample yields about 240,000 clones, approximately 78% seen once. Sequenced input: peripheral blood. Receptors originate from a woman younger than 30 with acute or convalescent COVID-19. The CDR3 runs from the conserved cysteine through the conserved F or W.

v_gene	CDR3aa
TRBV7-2	CASSYQVLARIFNSPLHF
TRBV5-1	CASSPSGRSVEQFF
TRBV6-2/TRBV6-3	CASSYALAASSYEQYF
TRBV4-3	CASSHPDRPGNEKLFF
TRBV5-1	CASSLAGTRTYEQYF
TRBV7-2	CASSPIPGDQPQHF
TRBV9	CASSLRGGFENIQYF
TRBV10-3	CAISLTSGGMNEQFF
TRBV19	CASSRLAGELSEQYF
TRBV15	CATSSFLAGVMGETQYF
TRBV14	CASSFIAGGKETQYF
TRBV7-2	CASSFGAQGLGQPQHF
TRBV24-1	CATSDPTRTSGFLNEQFF
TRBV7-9	CASSERGGLGTEAFF
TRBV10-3	CAISESTGSGIAKNIQYF
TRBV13	CASSTGGGGWLNTEAFF
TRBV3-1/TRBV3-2	CASSQDLETQYF
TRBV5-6	CASSFYWEQFF
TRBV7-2	CASSPGSQETQYF
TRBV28	CASSSAGKPYNEQFF
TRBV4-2	CASSQGAGGDYNEQFF
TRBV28	CASSPRDNSYEQYF
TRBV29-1	CSGGERRYEQYF
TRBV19	CASRASGSTDTQYF